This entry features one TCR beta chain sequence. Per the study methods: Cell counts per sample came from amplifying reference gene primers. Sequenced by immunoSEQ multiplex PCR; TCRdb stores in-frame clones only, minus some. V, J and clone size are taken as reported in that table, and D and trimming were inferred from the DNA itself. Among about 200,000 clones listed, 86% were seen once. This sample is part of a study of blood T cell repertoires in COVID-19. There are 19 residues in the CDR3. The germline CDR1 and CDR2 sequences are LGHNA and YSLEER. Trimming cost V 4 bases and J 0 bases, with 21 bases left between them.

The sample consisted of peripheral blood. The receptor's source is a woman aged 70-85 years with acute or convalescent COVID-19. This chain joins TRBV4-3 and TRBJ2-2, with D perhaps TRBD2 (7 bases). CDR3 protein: CASSRWGASGLSNTGELFF. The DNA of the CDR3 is TGCGCCAGCAGCCGATGGGGGGCTAGCGGTTTGTCGAACACCGGGGAGCTGTTTTTT.